The rows below give T cell receptor beta chains drawn from one sample of a study of HIV-infected patients and healthy controls. TCRdb fed the 5' RACE reads into MiXCR, producing one record per CDR3 protein. The sample records some 17,000 distinct CDR3 sequences, roughly 9% being singletons. What was sequenced was blood. The source of these receptors is an adult in good health. CDR3s include the opening cysteine and the closing phenylalanine or tryptophan. D genes are given only for firm matches. Only some rows state a clone size, as once, few, many or a class for expanded clones.

clone size	V gene	J gene	D gene	CDR3 protein	CDR3 DNA
few	TRBV24-1	TRBJ2-3	TRBD2	CATGEGGRTDTQYF	TGTGCCACCGGGGAGGGCGGGAGGACAGATACGCAGTATTTT
NA	TRBV24-1	TRBJ2-3	NA	CATSDLNRASADTQYF	TGTGCCACCAGTGATTTAAACAGGGCAAGCGCAGATACGCAGTATTTT
many	TRBV6-6	TRBJ2-3	NA	CASTLDYTDTQYF	TGTGCCAGCACCCTGGACTACACAGATACGCAGTATTTT
many	TRBV18	TRBJ1-1	TRBD1	CASSFFSGGPTEAFF	TGTGCCAGCTCCTTCTTTTCAGGGGGCCCTACTGAAGCTTTCTTT
NA	TRBV10-3	TRBJ1-3	NA	CAIRDGLKSGNTIYF	TGTGCCATCAGGGACGGACTGAAATCTGGAAACACCATATATTTT
many	TRBV20-1	TRBJ2-1	TRBD1	CSARTGGRVDEQFF	TGCAGTGCACGGACAGGGGGCAGGGTCGATGAGCAGTTCTTC
many	TRBV19	TRBJ2-2	NA	CASGPGANTGELFF	TGTGCCTCAGGTCCAGGCGCGAACACCGGGGAGCTGTTTTTT
many	TRBV6-5	TRBJ1-4	NA	CASSPGEEKLFF	TGTGCCAGCAGCCCGGGGGAGGAAAAACTGTTTTTT
medium-sized	TRBV12-3/TRBV12-4	TRBJ1-2	NA	CASSIQGTGYTF	TGTGCCAGCAGTATCCAGGGGACGGGCTACACCTTC
many	TRBV18	TRBJ2-7	TRBD2	CASSPAAGAYEQYF	TGTGCCAGCTCACCTGCTGCGGGGGCCTACGAGCAGTACTTC
many	TRBV7-9	TRBJ2-3	NA	CASSHPAVSGGSTDTQYF	TGTGCCAGCAGTCACCCGGCGGTCAGCGGAGGAAGCACAGATACGCAGTATTTT
NA	TRBV7-2	TRBJ2-7	NA	CASSLEGAFRESDEQYF	TGTGCCAGCAGTCTAGAGGGGGCTTTCCGGGAGTCGGACGAGCAGTACTTC
many	TRBV29-1	TRBJ2-7	NA	CSGRTESSYEQYF	TGCAGCGGCCGGACGGAGTCCTCCTACGAGCAGTACTTC
many	TRBV18	TRBJ2-4	NA	CASSPPSLENIQYF	TGTGCCAGCTCACCACCGTCGTTGGAAAACATTCAGTACTTC
few	TRBV27	TRBJ2-3	NA	CASSPFPGTASTDTQYF	TGTGCCAGCAGTCCTTTCCCCGGGACGGCTAGCACAGATACGCAGTATTTT
medium-sized	TRBV7-9	TRBJ2-7	TRBD2	CASSPAGAHEQYF	TGTGCCAGCAGCCCAGCGGGAGCCCACGAGCAGTACTTC
many	TRBV20-1	TRBJ2-2	NA	CSARDLGGTGELFF	TGCAGTGCTAGAGATCTGGGGGGCACCGGGGAGCTGTTTTTT
NA	TRBV9	TRBJ1-5	NA	CASSEGSDQPQHF	TGTGCCAGCAGCGAGGGGAGCGATCAGCCCCAGCATTTT
medium-sized	TRBV18	TRBJ2-3	NA	CASSPPQGRTDTQYF	TGTGCCAGCTCACCACCGCAGGGGCGAACAGATACGCAGTATTTT
many	TRBV6-5	TRBJ2-5	NA	CASRRRGGETQYF	TGTGCCAGCAGAAGACGGGGCGGGGAGACCCAGTACTTC
few	TRBV6-5	TRBJ1-1	NA	CASSYTDATEAFF	TGTGCCAGCAGTTACACCGATGCCACTGAAGCTTTCTTT
medium-sized	TRBV6-1	TRBJ2-5	TRBD2	CASSELAGGPETQYF	TGTGCCAGCAGTGAATTAGCGGGAGGGCCAGAGACCCAGTACTTC
once	TRBV2	TRBJ1-1	NA	CASIGSDTEAFF	TGTGCCAGCATCGGGTCAGACACTGAAGCTTTCTTT
many	TRBV25-1	TRBJ1-1	NA	CASRARGAGTEAFF	TGTGCCAGCAGGGCTAGGGGGGCTGGCACTGAAGCTTTCTTT
many	TRBV6-5	TRBJ2-3	TRBD1	CASSYLQGAGSDTQYF	TGTGCCAGCAGTTATCTTCAGGGGGCAGGGTCAGATACGCAGTATTTT
NA	TRBV19	TRBJ2-1	NA	CATALTDYYNEQFF	TGTGCCACCGCCCTAACGGACTACTACAATGAGCAGTTCTTC